The rows below give T cell receptor beta chains drawn from one sample of a study of T-cell memory formation after mild COVID-19. TCRdb re-derived calls from the 5' RACE reads in MiXCR, one entry per CDR3 protein. There are more than 450,000 distinct CDR3 sequences in the sample; about a sixth occur only once, and around 13% lies in the top ten. Material: PBMCs or a T cell subset sorted from them (not recorded which). The origin of the receptors is an adult woman who had mild COVID-19 (a few samples of this study predate the infection). Cell type and time point are not known. Each CDR3 is given with its conserved first and last residue. A D gene is named only where the DNA matches it firmly. A clone size is listed for some rows: how often the clone was seen (once, few, many), or a class if it is expanded.

. TRBJ1-2 . TRBV7-2 CASSPPIGVNYGYTF TGTGCCAGCAGCCCACCTATCGGGGTAAACTATGGCTACACCTTC
. TRBJ2-3 . TRBV6-5 CASSSRQGTDTQYF TGTGCCAGCTCAAGCCGACAGGGCACAGATACGCAGTATTTT
few TRBJ1-5 TRBD1 TRBV7-9 CASSLGQGANQPQHF TGTGCCAGCAGCTTAGGACAGGGGGCTAATCAGCCCCAGCATTTT
. TRBJ1-6 . TRBV5-1 CASSSRAVVSSYNSPLHF TGCGCCAGCAGCTCGAGGGCCGTCGTGAGCTCCTATAATTCACCCCTCCACTTT
. TRBJ2-1 . TRBV24-1 CATSDLGGGFNEQFF TGTGCCACCAGTGATTTGGGCGGGGGCTTCAATGAGCAGTTCTTC
few TRBJ2-7 . TRBV2 CASRFLGGDNYEQYF TGTGCCAGCAGATTCCTAGGCGGGGACAACTACGAGCAGTACTTC
. TRBJ1-5 . TRBV6-6 CASRREGSNQPQHF TGTGCCAGCCGACGGGAAGGGAGCAATCAGCCCCAGCATTTT
. TRBJ2-5 TRBD1 TRBV7-6 CASSTFGQGQETQYF TGTGCCAGCAGCACCTTCGGACAGGGGCAAGAGACCCAGTACTTC
few TRBJ2-6 . TRBV4-2 CASKESRSGANVLTF TGTGCCAGCAAAGAGAGCCGCTCTGGGGCCAACGTCCTGACTTTC
few TRBJ2-5 . TRBV7-9 CASSWRGQETQYF TGTGCCAGCAGCTGGAGGGGGCAAGAGACCCAGTACTTC
few TRBJ2-1 . TRBV19 CASTTGRRNNEQFF TGTGCCAGTACCACGGGCAGGAGAAACAATGAGCAGTTCTTC
. TRBJ1-3 . TRBV11-2 CASSLVPGTGNTIYF TGTGCCAGCAGCTTAGTACCAGGGACTGGAAACACCATATATTTT
few TRBJ2-3 TRBD2 TRBV7-3 CASSTLAGGADTQYF TGTGCCAGCAGCACCTTAGCGGGGGGCGCAGATACGCAGTATTTT
. TRBJ1-3 . TRBV29-1 CSVAFWREDTIYF TGCAGCGTTGCATTTTGGAGGGAGGACACCATATATTTT
many TRBJ2-4 TRBD1 TRBV5-1 CASSLGDRDKNIQYF TGCGCCAGCAGCTTGGGGGACAGGGACAAAAACATTCAGTACTTC
many TRBJ1-1 . TRBV5-1 CASSLEMNTEAFF TGCGCCAGCAGCTTGGAGATGAACACTGAAGCTTTCTTT
many TRBJ2-7 . TRBV5-1 CASSLDNSHEQYF TGCGCCAGCAGCTTGGATAATAGCCACGAGCAGTACTTC
. TRBJ2-5 . TRBV5-6 CASSLTLWETQYF TGTGCCAGCAGCTTAACCCTCTGGGAGACCCAGTACTTC
few TRBJ1-6 . TRBV20-1 CSARDIGLRGSPLHF TGCAGTGCTAGAGATATCGGGCTCCGGGGTTCACCCCTCCACTTT
. TRBJ1-1 TRBD1 TRBV27 CASRDRVSNTEAFF TGTGCCAGCAGGGACAGGGTATCGAACACTGAAGCTTTCTTT
. TRBJ2-7 . TRBV10-2 CASGMGNSYEQYF TGCGCCAGCGGGATGGGAAATTCCTACGAGCAGTACTTC
many TRBJ2-5 . TRBV30 CAWSVRGQETQYF TGTGCCTGGAGTGTACGAGGGCAAGAGACCCAGTACTTC
few TRBJ2-7 TRBD2 TRBV4-2 CASSQDGEGGICSYEQYF TGTGCCAGCAGCCAAGATGGTGAGGGAGGGATTTGCTCCTACGAGCAGTACTTC
few TRBJ2-5 . TRBV11-2 CASSLGKGWEPTQETQYF TGTGCCAGCAGCTTAGGGAAAGGCTGGGAACCTACCCAGGAGACCCAGTACTTC
. TRBJ2-1 TRBD2 TRBV24-1 CATSDAGLAGSLDEQFF TGTGCCACCAGTGATGCGGGACTAGCGGGGTCCCTCGATGAGCAGTTCTTC
. TRBJ2-7 TRBD1 TRBV4-3 CASSPTGEGYEQYF TGCGCCAGCAGCCCGACAGGGGAAGGCTACGAGCAGTACTTC
. TRBJ1-1 . TRBV12-3/TRBV12-4 CASRQGYQHAEAFF TGTGCCAGCAGACAGGGATACCAACACGCTGAAGCTTTCTTT
few TRBJ1-1 TRBD1 TRBV12-3/TRBV12-4 CASSGGQFTEAFF TGTGCCAGCAGTGGGGGACAGTTCACTGAAGCTTTCTTT
few TRBJ2-2 . TRBV6-5 CAIALDWSGELFF TGTGCCATCGCCCTGGACTGGTCCGGGGAGCTGTTTTTT
. TRBJ1-1 TRBD1 TRBV29-1 CSVEGMTGGFNTEAFF TGCAGCGTTGAAGGGATGACAGGGGGCTTTAACACTGAAGCTTTCTTT